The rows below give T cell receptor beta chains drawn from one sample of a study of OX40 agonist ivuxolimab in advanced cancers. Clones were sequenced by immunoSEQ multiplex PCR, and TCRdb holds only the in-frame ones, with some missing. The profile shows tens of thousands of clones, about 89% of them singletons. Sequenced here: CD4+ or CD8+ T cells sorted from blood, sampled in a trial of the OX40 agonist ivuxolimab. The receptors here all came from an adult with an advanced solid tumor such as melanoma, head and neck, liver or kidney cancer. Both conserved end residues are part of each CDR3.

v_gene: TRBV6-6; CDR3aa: CASKFGQETQYF
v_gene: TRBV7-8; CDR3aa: CASSSQGAFTDTQYF
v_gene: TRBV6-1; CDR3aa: CASRVTGEETQYF
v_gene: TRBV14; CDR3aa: CASSQQGSYGYTF
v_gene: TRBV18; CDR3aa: CASSPNRQETQYF
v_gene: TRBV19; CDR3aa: CATCPTDNYGYTF
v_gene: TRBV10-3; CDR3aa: CAISIDGKTYEQYF
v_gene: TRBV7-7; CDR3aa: CASSQGQTARETQYF
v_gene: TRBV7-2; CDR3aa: CASSLYYQGYNEQFF
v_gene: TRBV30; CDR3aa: CAWSVSWGNTGELFF
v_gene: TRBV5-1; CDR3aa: CASSPNSGEETQYF
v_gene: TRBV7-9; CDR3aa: CASSLTSGGTEAFF
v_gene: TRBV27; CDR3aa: CASSLGGYEQYF
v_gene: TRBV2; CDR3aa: CASRGDGTYGYTF
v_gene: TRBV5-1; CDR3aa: CASSLSGAFNEKLFF
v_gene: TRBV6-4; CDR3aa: CASSDRRYEQYF
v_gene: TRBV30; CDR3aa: CAWSALQGETQYF
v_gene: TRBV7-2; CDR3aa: CASSPPGVQNNSPLHF
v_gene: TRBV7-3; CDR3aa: CASSPIWTGQKAAETQYF
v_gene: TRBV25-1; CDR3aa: CASSERWRADQETQYF
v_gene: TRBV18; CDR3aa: CASSRSTGPDQPQHF
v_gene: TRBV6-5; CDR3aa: CASSYEWGEKLFF
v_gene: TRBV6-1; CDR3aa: CASRRQGLDTEAFF
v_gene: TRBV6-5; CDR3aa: CASSYIMGLGEQYF
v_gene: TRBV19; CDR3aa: CASSMRGLDTEAFF
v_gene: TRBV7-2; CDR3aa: CASSWDRGKMSQYF
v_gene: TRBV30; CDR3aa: CAWSALGLAGHTDTQYF
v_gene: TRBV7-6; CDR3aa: CASSLAGTYSPLHF
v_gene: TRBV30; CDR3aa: CAWSVFRAKQFF
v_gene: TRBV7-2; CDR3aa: CASSLDRLANYGYTF
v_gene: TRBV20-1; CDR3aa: CSATLGGTEYF
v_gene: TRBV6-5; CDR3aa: CASRATGVGGYTF
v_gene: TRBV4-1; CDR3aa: CASSQEGLAEMGQFF
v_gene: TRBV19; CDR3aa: CASSRGTGNGEGPQHF
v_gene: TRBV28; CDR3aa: CASTSAGGGDYGYTF
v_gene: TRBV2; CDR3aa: CASCSARGGEQYF
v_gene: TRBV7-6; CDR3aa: CASSPGTGERELFF
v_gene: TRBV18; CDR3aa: CASSLRKGANTGELFF
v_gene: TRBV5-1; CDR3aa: CASSLLREDTEAFF
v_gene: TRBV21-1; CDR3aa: CASRLGTRHF